This TCR beta chain was identified in a study of regulatory T cells in long-lasting Graves disease. Germline assignment: CDR1 SGHTA and CDR2 FQGNSA. V was trimmed by 2 bases and J by 1 base, leaving 5 bases between them. The CDR3 runs to 13 residues. According to the study, TCR beta libraries were built with iRepertoire HTBI primers and CDR3-region Arm-PCR. One entry per CDR3 protein results from TCRdb running MiXCR on the multiplex PCR reads. This sample has 500,000 or so distinct CDR3 sequences, with 14% found just once. Many counts were recorded for this clonotype. Time point defined: newly diagnosed GD, antithyroid drugs for less than 3 months. The TCR library was made from RNA that had been extracted from PBMCs in TRIzol. These data were also reused for a study on T cells in Graves' hyperthyroidism and ophthalmopathy. That source adds: HTBI primers were the set used in a first-round RT-PCR of the TCR CDR3.

The sequence derives from a woman in her 50s with Graves disease. V and J are TRBV7-2 and TRBJ1-1; D unclear. Sequences were derived from peripheral blood mononuclear cells (PBMCs), sampled at new diagnosis, from a patient treated with antithyroid drugs. The CDR3 region has the DNA TGTGCCAGCAGCTTAACCCCGAACACTGAAGCTTTCTTT. Translation gives CASSLTPNTEAFF.